The 21 T cell receptor beta chains below all came from one sample that was sequenced in a study of response to subunit inactivated influenza vaccine (dated by TCRdb to 2016 to 2019). Libraries came from RT-PCR. Sequencing was carried out with an Illumina HiSeq 2500. TCRdb redid the processing of the public reads, applying fastp at Q25 and MiXCR, and retained in-frame beta chains. Identical CDR3 proteins give one entry, which carries the most common genes and DNA. The sample profile shows 300,000 to 350,000 distinct CDR3 sequences; 20% to 25% of them were found once. Of the sample, about a tenth falls within the top ten clones. Material: PBMCs from blood, obtained roughly 20 months after vaccination. Receptor source: a man aged 50-75 years who received an inactivated influenza vaccine. Donor details come from another sample of the same person, matched by shared clones.

The V call is TRBV9, the J call TRBJ2-1; 12 bases line up with TRBD2. The germline gives CDR1 SGDLS, CDR2 YYNGEE. V lost 4 bases to trimming and J lost 4 bases; unmatched junction nucleotides: 9. The CDR3 is 17 amino acids. The CDR3 here is CASSLSTLAGGYNEQFF. The DNA for the CDR3 is TGTGCCAGCAGCCTATCAACACTAGCGGGAGGATACAATGAGCAGTTCTTC.

This clonotype was seen a handful of times. The chain links TRBV29-1 to TRBJ1-1, with D possibly being TRBD1 (6 bases). V was cut by 2 bases and J by 1 base, with 8 bases left in between. Germline loops: CDR1 SQVTM, CDR2 ANQGSEA. This CDR3 has 13 amino acids. The CDR3 is CSVERTENTEAFF. Here the CDR3 DNA reads TGCAGCGTTGAACGGACAGAGAACACTGAAGCTTTCTTT.

This chain uses TRBV6-5 with TRBJ1-1; D unclear. Per germline, CDR1 MNHEY and CDR2 SVGAGI. Trimming cost V 4 bases and J 3 bases, with 15 bases left between them. The CDR3 contains 15 residues. The CDR3 here is CASSSLGTRDTEAFF. CDR3 sequence (DNA): TGTGCCAGCAGTTCCTTAGGAACTAGAGACACTGAAGCTTTCTTT.

The V gene is TRBV6-5, the J gene TRBJ1-1; 9 bases map to TRBD1. V lost 8 bases to trimming and J lost 12 bases; unmatched junction nucleotides: 7. This CDR3 is 11 amino acids long. Germline V gives CDR1 MNHEY, CDR2 SVGAGI. DNA for the CDR3: TGTGCCAGCCGTAGGACAGGGGTAACTTTCTTT. Protein sequence: CASRRTGVTFF.

The rearrangement joins TRBV20-1 to TRBJ2-1, with 11 bases fitting TRBD2. Trimming removed 2 bases from V and 9 bases from J; junction bases left unmatched: 6. The CDR3 runs 14 residues. Germline V gives CDR1 DFQATT, CDR2 SNEGSKA (reference sequence). The CDR3 reads CSARSSGRAGEQFF. The CDR3 DNA is TGCAGTGCTAGAAGTAGCGGGAGGGCCGGTGAGCAGTTCTTC.

The V and J genes are TRBV7-9 and TRBJ2-7, with 7 bases aligning to TRBD1. In germline, CDR1 is SEHNR, CDR2 FQNEAQ (reference sequence). V gave up 5 bases and J gave up 4 bases; unmatched junction bases: 8. This CDR3 region has 14 residues. The CDR3: CASSQTGTHYEQYF. As DNA, the CDR3 is TGTGCCAGCAGCCAGACAGGGACCCATTACGAGCAGTACTTC.

In its sample, this clonotype was seen a few times. This chain connects TRBV20-1 to TRBJ1-5, with 8 positions matching TRBD1. CDR1 and CDR2 (germline): DFQATT, SNEGSKA (reference sequence). J was trimmed by 6 bases and V by 3 bases; bases with no gene match: 13. The CDR3 has 16 residues. The CDR3 nucleotides read TGCAGTGCTAGCCCTTTCGGACAGGGAAGAGGTCAGCCCCAGCATTTT. It encodes CSASPFGQGRGQPQHF.

This clonotype was picked up a small number of times. This chain links TRBV13 with TRBJ2-2; TRBD1 matches at 8 bases. Trimming at V came to 8 bases and at J to 5 bases, leaving 10 bases not matched to a gene. Germline CDR1 PRHDT, CDR2 FYEKMQ (reference sequence). The CDR3 has 15 amino acids. The CDR3 DNA reads as TGTGCCAGCGCAACCTTGACAGGGGATACCGGGGAGCTGTTTTTT. This sequence encodes CASATLTGDTGELFF. The full variable domain, completed using reference TRBV13 and TRBJ2-2, is AAGVIQSPRHLIKEKRETATLKCYPIPRHDTVYWYQQGPGQDPQFLISFYEKMQSDKGSIPDRFSAQQFSDYHSELNMSSLELGDSALYFCASATLTGDTGELFFGEGSRLTVL.

This clonotype was counted between two and nine times. The chain combines TRBV12-3 or TRBV12-4 with TRBJ1-5; 10 nucleotides match TRBD1. The V segment lost 6 bases and the J segment 0 bases; nucleotides outside the gene matches: 11. The CDR3 consists of 18 residues. The CDR3 coding sequence is TGTGCCAGCAGCTGGACAGGGGGGGATTCTTATAGCAATCAGCCCCAGCATTTT. Translation gives CASSWTGGDSYSNQPQHF.

CDR3 amino acids: CASSQGTGGGYEQYF. The CDR3, as DNA: TGCGCCAGCAGCCAGGGGACAGGGGGCGGATACGAGCAGTACTTC. The rearrangement links TRBV5-1 to TRBJ2-7, with 12 bases aligning to TRBD1. Germline CDR1 reads SGHRS; CDR2 reads YFSETQ. CDR3 length equals 15 residues. Losses at the gene ends were 4 bases for V and 4 bases for J; bases not matched to a gene: 6.

This chain joins TRBV12-3 or TRBV12-4 and TRBJ2-5, with a tentative D call TRBD1 (6 bases). The CDR3 length is 16 residues. Between the trimmed V and J ends, which lost 3 bases and 2 bases, there was a span of 16 bases. The CDR3 sequence is CASSFRQGLIQETQYF. In DNA form, the CDR3 reads TGTGCCAGCAGTTTCAGGCAGGGGCTGATTCAAGAGACCCAGTACTTC.

This clonotype has only a few counts. The V and J genes are TRBV11-1 and TRBJ1-5; 11 nucleotides align to TRBD1. CDR1 is SGHAT and CDR2 is FQDESV in the germline V gene (reference sequence). This CDR3 region has 20 residues. The junction had 12 bases not matched to a gene; V was cut back by 1 base and J by 1 base. The CDR3 bases are TGTGCCAGCAGCTTAGGGGGCCCGGACAGGGGGCATCGGAGCAATCAGCCCCAGCATTTT. Protein product: CASSLGGPDRGHRSNQPQHF.

V gene TRBV10-3 combines with J gene TRBJ1-1, with D tentatively TRBD1 (5 bases). V lost 6 bases, J lost 3 bases, and 8 bases lay in between. Germline V gene data show CDR1 as ENHRY and CDR2 as SYGVKD. This CDR3 has 12 residues. The CDR3: CAISLTDTEAFF. CDR3 nucleotides: TGTGCCATCAGCCTGACAGACACTGAAGCTTTCTTT.

This chain connects TRBV29-1 to TRBJ2-1, with D maybe TRBD2 (6 bases). This CDR3 region has 14 residues. V was pared by 2 bases and J by 2 bases, with 10 bases between. Germline CDR1 and CDR2: SQVTM and ANQGSEA. The CDR3 region is CSVERLEAYNEQFF. The CDR3 nucleotides are TGCAGCGTTGAACGACTAGAGGCCTACAATGAGCAGTTCTTC.

A few counts support this clonotype. The chain is built from TRBV3-1 and TRBJ2-7; 8 nucleotides match TRBD2. CDR1 and CDR2 from the germline V gene are LGHDT and YNNKEL (reference sequence). After removal of 4 bases from V and 7 bases from J, the junction contained 6 bases not matched to a gene. The CDR3 covers 13 residues. CDR3 sequence: CASSLGRGGEQYF. In nucleotides, the CDR3 is TGTGCCAGCAGCCTCGGGAGGGGAGGGGAGCAGTACTTC.

The table lists this clonotype with a few counts. The V gene is TRBV7-8, the J gene TRBJ1-1; D unresolved. V dropped 3 bases and J dropped 3 bases, with 8 bases sitting between them. Germline lookup yields CDR1 SGHVS and CDR2 FQNEAQ. The CDR3 has 13 residues. The CDR3 DNA follows: TGTGCCAGCAGCTTGAAGCTCGACACTGAAGCTTTCTTT. It encodes CASSLKLDTEAFF. Full variable domain (remainder filled in from reference TRBV7-8 and TRBJ1-1): GAGVSQSPRYKVAKRGQDVALRCDPISGHVSLFWYQQALGQGPEFLTYFQNEAQLDKSGLPSDRFFAERPEGSVSTLKIQRTQQEDSAVYLCASSLKLDTEAFFGQGTRLTVV.

V gene TRBV3-2 combines with J gene TRBJ2-2. TRBV3-2 is a pseudogene locus. The CDR3 spans 15 residues. CDR3 sequence: CASSQLRKCTGELFF. CDR3 nucleotides: TGTGCCAGCAGCCAACTAAGGAAATGTACCGGGGAGCTGTTTTTT.

This clonotype was found a few times. The chain has TRBV3-1 and TRBJ1-1; unclear D gene. V dropped 3 bases and J dropped 4 bases, with 6 bases sitting between them. The germline V gene encodes CDR1 LGHDT and CDR2 YNNKEL (reference sequence). CDR3 length equals 12 residues. The CDR3 DNA sequence: TGTGCCAGCAGCCACGGGGTCACTGAAGCTTTCTTT. Protein sequence: CASSHGVTEAFF.

The chain uses TRBV11-2 and TRBJ2-2; TRBD1 aligns across 9 bases. CDR3 length: 15 residues. Germline lookup yields CDR1 SGHAT and CDR2 FQNNGV. The junction had 6 bases not matched to a gene; V was cut back by 3 bases and J by 7 bases. CDR3: CASSFRDRVRGELFF. The CDR3 DNA follows: TGTGCCAGCAGCTTCCGGGACAGGGTGCGCGGGGAGCTGTTTTTT.

This clonotype was seen once. The J gene is TRBJ1-2, the V gene TRBV11-2, with 9 bases aligning to TRBD1. The CDR3 totals 15 residues. Germline CDR1 is SGHAT and CDR2 is FQNNGV. V lost 4 bases and J lost 3; bases outside the gene matches: 6. CDR3 in amino acids: CASSSHRGRDYGYTF. The CDR3 bases are TGTGCCAGCAGCTCGCACAGGGGGCGCGACTATGGCTACACCTTC. Full variable domain (missing parts from reference TRBV11-2 and TRBJ1-2): EAGVAQSPRYKIIEKRQSVAFWCNPISGHATLYWYQQILGQGPKLLIQFQNNGVVDDSQLPKDRFSAERLKGVDSTLKIQPAKLEDSAVYLCASSSHRGRDYGYTFGSGTRLTVV.

The rearrangement uses TRBV6-2 or TRBV6-3 and TRBJ2-7; 7 positions match TRBD2. The V and J ends lost 3 bases and 4 bases, in that order; junction bases with no gene match: 3. From germline, CDR1 is MNHEY and CDR2 SVGEGT. The CDR3 length is 13 residues. The CDR3 spells CASSYGLDYEQYF. The CDR3 DNA follows: TGTGCCAGCAGTTATGGACTAGATTACGAGCAGTACTTC.